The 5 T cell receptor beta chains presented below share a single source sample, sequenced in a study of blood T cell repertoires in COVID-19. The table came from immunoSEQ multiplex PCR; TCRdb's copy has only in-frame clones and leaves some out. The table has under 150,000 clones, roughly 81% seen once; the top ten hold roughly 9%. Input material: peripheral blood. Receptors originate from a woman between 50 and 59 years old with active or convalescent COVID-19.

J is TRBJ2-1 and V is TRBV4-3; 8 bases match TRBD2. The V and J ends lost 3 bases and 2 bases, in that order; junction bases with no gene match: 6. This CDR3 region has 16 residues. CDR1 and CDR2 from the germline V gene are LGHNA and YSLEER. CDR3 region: CASSQVTSGPYNEQFF. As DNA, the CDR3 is TGCGCCAGCAGCCAGGTTACTAGCGGCCCCTACAATGAGCAGTTCTTC.

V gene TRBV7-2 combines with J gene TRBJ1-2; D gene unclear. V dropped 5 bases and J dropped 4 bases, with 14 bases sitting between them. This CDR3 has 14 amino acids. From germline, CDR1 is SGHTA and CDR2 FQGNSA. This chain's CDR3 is CASSPVLVTYGYTF. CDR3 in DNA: TGTGCCAGCAGCCCCGTACTAGTTACCTATGGCTACACCTTC.

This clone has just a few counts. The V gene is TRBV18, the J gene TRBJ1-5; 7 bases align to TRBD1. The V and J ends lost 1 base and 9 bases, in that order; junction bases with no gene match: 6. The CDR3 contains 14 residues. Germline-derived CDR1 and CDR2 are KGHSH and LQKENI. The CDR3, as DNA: TGTGCCAGCTCACCACGGGACAGCTCCTCGCCCCAGCATTTT. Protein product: CASSPRDSSSPQHF.

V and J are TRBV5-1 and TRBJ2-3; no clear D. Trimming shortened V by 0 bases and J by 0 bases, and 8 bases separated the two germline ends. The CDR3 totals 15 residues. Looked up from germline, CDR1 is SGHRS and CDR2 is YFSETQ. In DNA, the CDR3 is TGCGCCAGCAGCTTGGACACCTCTAGCACAGATACGCAGTATTTT. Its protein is CASSLDTSSTDTQYF.

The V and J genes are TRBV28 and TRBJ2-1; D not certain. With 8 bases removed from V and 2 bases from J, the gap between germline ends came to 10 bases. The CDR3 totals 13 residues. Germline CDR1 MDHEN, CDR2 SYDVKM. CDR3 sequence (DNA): TGTGCCAGCCTTTCTCGTACCTACAATGAGCAGTTCTTC. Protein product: CASLSRTYNEQFF.